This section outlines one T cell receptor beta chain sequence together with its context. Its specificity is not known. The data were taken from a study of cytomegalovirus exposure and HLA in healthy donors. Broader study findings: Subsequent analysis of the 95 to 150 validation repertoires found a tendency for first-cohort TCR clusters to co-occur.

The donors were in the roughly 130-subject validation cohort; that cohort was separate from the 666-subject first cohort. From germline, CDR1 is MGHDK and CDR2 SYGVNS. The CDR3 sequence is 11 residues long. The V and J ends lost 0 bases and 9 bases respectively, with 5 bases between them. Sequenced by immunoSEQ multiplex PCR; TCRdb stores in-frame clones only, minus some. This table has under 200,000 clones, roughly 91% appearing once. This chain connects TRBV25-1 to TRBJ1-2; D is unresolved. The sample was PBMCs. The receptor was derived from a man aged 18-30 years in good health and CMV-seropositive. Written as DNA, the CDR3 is TGTGCCAGCAGTGAATATGAGAGCTACACCTTC. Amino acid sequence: CASSEYESYTF.